A single sample is the source of the 2 T cell receptor beta chains below, sequenced in a study of CD8 T cells in ankylosing spondylitis. One entry per CDR3 protein results from TCRdb running MiXCR on the 5' RACE reads. The table lists approximately 240,000 distinct CDR3 sequences, roughly 25% of them singletons. Input material: blood, either unsorted or a sorted T cell fraction (not recorded which). These receptors were taken from a male donor with ankylosing spondylitis or in good health (not recorded which).

Details on this clonotype: A much larger clone differs by one base, so this may be a read error. V gene TRBV10-2 combines with J gene TRBJ1-4, with D possibly TRBD1 on 5 matching bases. This CDR3 is built from 16 residues. The germline V and J ends were trimmed by 6 bases and 8 bases, with 22 bases remaining between them. Germline-derived CDR1 and CDR2 are WSHSY and SAAADI. The CDR3 reads CASSNSDKGEREKLFF. Here the CDR3 DNA reads TGCGCCAGCAGCAACTCGGACAAGGGCGAAAGAGAAAAACTGTTTTTT.

This clonotype was picked up one time. This chain joins TRBV15 and TRBJ1-1; D is ambiguous. Trimming removed 8 bases from V and 5 bases from J, with 15 bases in between. CDR1 and CDR2 (germline): LNHNV, YYDKDF (reference sequence). The CDR3 loop spans 13 amino acids. CDR3 loop: CATREGPGTEAFF. CDR3 sequence (DNA): TGTGCCACCCGCGAAGGGCCGGGGACTGAAGCTTTCTTT.